This T cell receptor beta chain was documented in a study of shared clonotypes between healthy human individuals. This clone was observed once. As yet, its antigen is unknown. One junction end disagrees with the germline gene, perhaps due to a read error. Naive CD8 cells comprised CD45RO-negative, CCR7-positively selected cells, excluding terminally differentiated effector memory CD45RA+ cells. The CDR3 runs to 14 residues. Germline lookup yields CDR1 SGHDT and CDR2 YYEEEE. Method: immunoSEQ multiplex PCR; TCRdb's copy keeps in-frame clones and lacks some. The profile shows approximately 740,000 clones, 80% to 95% of them singletons. Findings and limits, study-wide: Against clonotypes common to all four donors, non-shared ones had lower generation probabilities.

Sequenced: naive CD8+ T cells sorted from blood. The sequence was obtained from a man aged 30-40 years in good health. V is TRBV5-6 and J is TRBJ1-2, with 9 bases matching TRBD1. The CDR3 protein is CASSLGQGFYGYTF. CDR3 sequence (DNA): TGTGCCAGCAGTTTGGGACAGGGATTCTATGGCTACACCTTC.